The present T cell receptor (beta chain) was sequenced within a study of blood T cell repertoires in COVID-19. Background on the study: The analysed material was cDNA or gDNA that came from T cells, B-cell-depleted T cells, or PBMCs.

The CDR3 has 14 residues. Per germline, CDR1 SNHLY and CDR2 FYNNEI. The junction had 5 bases not matched to a gene; V was cut back by 5 bases and J by 4 bases. Authors' analysis steps: Estimates of nucleated cell counts were drawn from the amplification of reference gene primers. Sequencing used immunoSEQ multiplex PCR; TCRdb keeps in-frame clones, though not all of them. For V, J and clone size, that table is used; D and trimming come from the DNA. The table shows 300,000 to 350,000 clones, with under 95% occurring only once. V is TRBV2 and J is TRBJ2-1; TRBD2 aligns across 7 bases. Sequences were obtained from peripheral blood. The sequence came from a woman under 30 who had recovered from COVID-19. DNA of the CDR3: TGTGCCAGCAGTAGCCAGCGGGATTACAATGAGCAGTTCTTC. The encoded protein is CASSSQRDYNEQFF.